The 20 T cell receptor beta chains presented below share a single source sample, sequenced in a study of identical twins (dated by TCRdb to about 2016). Library construction relied on 5' RACE. Instrument used: Illumina HiSeq 2000. Through fastp at Q25 and MiXCR, TCRdb rebuilt clones from the public reads, retaining in-frame beta chains. Rows with one shared CDR3 protein collapse into an entry with the most common genes and DNA. Recorded for this sample are a few hundred thousand distinct CDR3 sequences; over 9.5% of them occurred a single time. 9% to 10% of the sample rests with the top ten. The specimen was memory T cells sorted from blood. This specimen's cell subset or site label, interpreted: CD45RO+ enriched T cells. These receptor sequences come from a man aged 50 to 59 in good health.

This clonotype came up a few times. This chain uses TRBV7-2 with TRBJ1-2; 9 nucleotides align to TRBD1. The V gene end was trimmed by 7 bases and the J gene end by 5 bases; junction bases not matched to a gene: 8. Germline loops: CDR1 SGHTA, CDR2 FQGNSA. This CDR3 region has 14 residues. As DNA, the CDR3 is TGTGCCAGCAACCCGGACAGGGGTGTGTATGGCTACACCTTC. This gives the protein CASNPDRGVYGYTF.

This clonotype has a handful of counts. V usage is TRBV7-2 and J usage is TRBJ2-5; 13 nucleotides line up with TRBD2. V shed 1 base, J shed 5 bases, and the junction held 7 bases outside the gene matches. CDR1 is SGHTA and CDR2 is FQGNSA in the germline V gene. This CDR3 region has 17 residues. CDR3 nucleotides: TGTGCCAGCAGCTTAGGGACTAGCGGGAGTCCGTGGGAGACCCAGTACTTC. It codes for CASSLGTSGSPWETQYF.

This clonotype was recorded a few times. V usage is TRBV6-2 or TRBV6-3 and J usage is TRBJ2-1, with D perhaps TRBD1 (6 bases). Germline CDR1 and CDR2: MNHEY and SVGEGT. The CDR3 loop spans 15 amino acids. V lost 0 bases to trimming and J lost 2 bases, with 8 bases between them. CDR3 in DNA: TGTGCCAGCAGTTACTCGAGGGACACCTACAATGAGCAGTTCTTC. This translates into CASSYSRDTYNEQFF.

The chain joins TRBV27 to TRBJ2-7; 10 bases line up with TRBD2. The CDR3 runs to 16 residues. From germline, CDR1 is MNHEY and CDR2 SMNVEV (reference sequence). V dropped 6 bases and J dropped 3; count of bases not matched to a gene: 11. The DNA for the CDR3 is TGTGCCAGCAGCCCTCCTCTAGCGGGGGTTTACTACGAGCAGTACTTC. It translates to CASSPPLAGVYYEQYF.

At least ten counts were recorded for this clonotype. The rearrangement joins TRBV12-3 or TRBV12-4 to TRBJ2-3, with 12 positions matching TRBD2. The CDR3 extends over 17 amino acids. V lost 10 bases to trimming and J lost 0 bases; unmatched junction nucleotides: 11. The CDR3 region is CATAALAGGGSTDTQYF. The CDR3 coding sequence is TGTGCCACCGCTGCACTAGCGGGGGGCGGGAGCACAGATACGCAGTATTTT.

The chain uses TRBV20-1 and TRBJ2-5; D is unclear. This CDR3 has 13 amino acids. The ends were cut back, 5 bases at V and 2 bases at J, with 12 bases in the middle. Germline-derived CDR1 and CDR2 are DFQATT and SNEGSKA (reference sequence). CDR3 in DNA: TGCAGTGCTCCCGGGCCAGCTCAAGAGACCCAGTACTTC. Its protein is CSAPGPAQETQYF.

This clonotype came up a few times. The genes are TRBV3-1 and TRBJ2-3; 7 bases line up with TRBD1. The length of the CDR3 is 16 residues. V shed 0 bases and J 6 bases; nucleotides not matched to a gene: 9. Germline V gives CDR1 LGHDT, CDR2 YNNKEL (reference sequence). The CDR3 protein is CASSQEETGRLDTQYF. The CDR3 DNA follows: TGTGCCAGCAGCCAAGAGGAGACAGGGAGACTGGATACGCAGTATTTT.

There are a few counts of this clonotype. V and J are TRBV15 and TRBJ2-7; D is perhaps TRBD1 (6 bases). The germline CDR1 and CDR2 sequences are LNHNV and YYDKDF (reference sequence). There are 14 residues in the CDR3. Deletions cut 4 bases from V and 2 bases from J, with 12 bases between. The CDR3, as DNA: TGTGCCACCAGCACCCTGACAGGAACCTACGAGCAGTACTTC. Protein: CATSTLTGTYEQYF.

This clonotype was seen a few times. The rearrangement joins TRBV12-3 or TRBV12-4 to TRBJ1-1; 9 nucleotides match TRBD1. The CDR3 contains 16 residues. J was trimmed by 1 base and V by 8 bases; bases with no gene match: 11. The DNA of the CDR3 is TGTGCCAGCGGACGGGACAGGGAGACGGCGAACACTGAAGCTTTCTTT. Translation gives CASGRDRETANTEAFF.

The chain has TRBV5-1 and TRBJ2-1; D is ambiguous. The CDR3 is 13 residues long. Trimming removed 3 bases at V and 8 bases at J, with 12 bases between. The germline V gene has CDR1 SGHRS and CDR2 YFSETQ. The CDR3 here is CASSSEVIHEQFF. The CDR3 nucleotides are TGCGCCAGCAGCTCGGAAGTGATCCATGAGCAGTTCTTC.

As for this clonotype: Since a much larger clone is just one base distant, this may be a read error. V is TRBV29-1 and J is TRBJ2-1; 7 nucleotides match TRBD2. CDR1 SQVTM and CDR2 ANQGSEA come from the germline V gene. This CDR3 comprises 16 residues. V lost 2 bases to trimming and J lost 3 bases; unmatched junction nucleotides: 10. CDR3 amino acids: CSVELGRGGYYNEQFF. The DNA of the CDR3 is TGCAGCGTTGAACTAGGACGGGGAGGGTACTACAATGAGCAGTTCTTC.

Ten or more counts support this clonotype. J is TRBJ1-3 and V is TRBV4-3; no reliable D call. The V end was cut by 1 base, the J end by 4 bases, with 5 bases between. Germline V gene sequence: CDR1 LGHNA, CDR2 YSLEER. The CDR3 contains 13 residues. The CDR3 protein is CASSQAEGNTIYF. As DNA, the CDR3 is TGCGCCAGCAGCCAAGCGGAGGGAAACACCATATATTTT.

This clonotype has more than one count but fewer than ten. This chain joins TRBV12-3 or TRBV12-4 and TRBJ1-4; D is unresolved. There are 15 residues in the CDR3. V was pared by 6 bases and J by 10 bases, with 21 bases between. The CDR3 nucleotides are TGTGCCAGCAGCCTCAGGCAGCGTCCGGAGGGAAAACTGTTTTTT. This encodes CASSLRQRPEGKLFF.

In this sample, this clonotype turned up many times. DNA for the CDR3: TGTGCCATCAGTGATCCCACAAGCACAGATACGCAGTATTTT. Translated: CAISDPTSTDTQYF. This sequence joins TRBV10-3 and TRBJ2-3; no firm D call. The CDR3 contains 14 residues. Per germline, CDR1 ENHRY and CDR2 SYGVKD. V lost 3 bases and J lost 0, with 7 bases in between.

This clonotype showed up just a few times. V gene TRBV27 combines with J gene TRBJ1-2; TRBD1 matches at 8 bases. CDR3 length equals 13 residues. CDR1 is MNHEY and CDR2 is SMNVEV in the germline V gene (reference sequence). Trimming removed 2 bases from V and 7 bases from J; junction bases left unmatched: 3. The DNA for the CDR3 is TGTGCCAGCAGTTTAACCGACAGGGGTGGCTACACCTTC. This encodes CASSLTDRGGYTF.

This clonotype showed up many times. The chain combines TRBV7-2 with TRBJ1-6, with 9 nucleotides matching TRBD1. V dropped 3 bases and J dropped 7; count of bases not matched to a gene: 4. This CDR3 has 15 amino acids. The V gene's germline CDR1 is SGHTA and CDR2 FQGNSA. CDR3 DNA sequence: TGTGCCAGCAGCTTGACCGGGACAGGGAATTCACCCCTCCACTTT. This sequence encodes CASSLTGTGNSPLHF.

This chain uses TRBV3-1 with TRBJ2-7; D call uncertain. Germline loops: CDR1 LGHDT, CDR2 YNNKEL (reference sequence). V gave up 4 bases and J gave up 3 bases, with 13 bases separating them. CDR3 length equals 14 residues. The CDR3: CASSPGPRNYEQYF. The CDR3 DNA is TGTGCCAGCAGCCCAGGCCCAAGGAACTACGAGCAGTACTTC.

For the CDR3, the DNA is TGCAGTGCTAGGGGACAGGGCCACTATGGCTACACCTTC. Translated: CSARGQGHYGYTF. This chain uses TRBV20-1 with TRBJ1-2; 9 bases fit TRBD1. This CDR3 is 13 amino acids long. Looked up from germline, CDR1 is DFQATT and CDR2 is SNEGSKA (reference sequence). V was clipped by 3 bases and J by 3 bases; unmatched bases: 2.

This clonotype was picked up many times. The chain combines TRBV29-1 with TRBJ1-1; unclear D gene. The V end lost 6 bases, the J end lost 1 base, and 6 bases lay between the germline ends. CDR1 and CDR2 (germline): SQVTM, ANQGSEA. This CDR3 is built from 11 residues. The chain's CDR3 is CSVRRNTEAFF. The DNA of the CDR3 is TGCAGCGTGCGTCGGAACACTGAAGCTTTCTTT.

This clonotype has ten or more counts. J is TRBJ2-1 and V is TRBV13; D is unclear. The CDR3 extends over 13 amino acids. V lost 4 bases and J lost 5, with 9 bases in between. Germline loops: CDR1 PRHDT, CDR2 FYEKMQ (reference sequence). This CDR3 is CASSYQPNNEQFF. For the CDR3, the DNA is TGTGCCAGCAGCTATCAGCCGAACAATGAGCAGTTCTTC.